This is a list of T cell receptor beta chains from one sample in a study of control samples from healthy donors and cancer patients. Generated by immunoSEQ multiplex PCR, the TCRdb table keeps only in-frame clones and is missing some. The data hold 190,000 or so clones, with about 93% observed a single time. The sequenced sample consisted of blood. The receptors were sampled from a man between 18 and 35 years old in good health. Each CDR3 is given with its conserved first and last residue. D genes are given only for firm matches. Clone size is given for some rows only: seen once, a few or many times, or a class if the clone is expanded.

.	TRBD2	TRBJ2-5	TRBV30	CAWSPSTSGYQETQYF	TGTGCCTGGAGTCCGTCGACTAGCGGATACCAAGAGACCCAGTACTTC
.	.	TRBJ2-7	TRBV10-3	CAISELDEQYF	TGTGCCATCAGCGAACTAGACGAGCAGTACTTC
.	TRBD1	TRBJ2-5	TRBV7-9	CASRTTGGETQYF	TGTGCCAGCCGGACCACAGGGGGCGAGACCCAGTACTTC
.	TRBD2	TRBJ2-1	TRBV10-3	CAISESASGGPGFF	TGTGCCATCAGTGAGTCGGCTAGCGGGGGGCCCGGGTTCTTC
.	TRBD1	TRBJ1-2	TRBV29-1	CSVDNRGYGYTF	TGCAGCGTTGATAACAGGGGTTACGGCTACACCTTC
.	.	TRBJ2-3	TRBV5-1	CASSLEGSSTDTQYF	TGCGCCAGCAGCTTGGAGGGAAGTAGCACAGATACGCAGTATTTT
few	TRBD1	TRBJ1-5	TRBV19	CASSTTGPLKEPQHF	TGTGCCAGTAGTACGACAGGGCCTCTCAAGGAGCCCCAGCATTTT
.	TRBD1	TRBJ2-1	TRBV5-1	CASSVDRGAYNEQFF	TGCGCCAGCAGCGTAGACAGGGGCGCCTACAATGAGCAGTTCTTC
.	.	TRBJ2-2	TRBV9	CASSDLRQTRGTGELFF	TGTGCCAGCAGCGACTTGCGACAGACCCGAGGCACCGGGGAGCTGTTTTTT
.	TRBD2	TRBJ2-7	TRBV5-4	CASSFLGASGIYEQYF	TGTGCCAGCAGCTTTCTGGGCGCTAGCGGCATCTACGAGCAGTACTTC
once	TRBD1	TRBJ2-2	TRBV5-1	CASSSRQGVNTGELFF	TGCGCCAGCAGCTCCCGACAGGGGGTAAACACCGGGGAGCTGTTTTTT
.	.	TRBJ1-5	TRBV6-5	CASSWHRFNQPQHF	TGTGCCAGCAGTTGGCACAGGTTTAATCAGCCCCAGCATTTT
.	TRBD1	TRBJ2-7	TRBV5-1	CASSRPKAGGTGEQYF	TGCGCCAGCAGTCGCCCCAAAGCAGGGGGAACGGGCGAGCAGTACTTC